A single sample gave rise to the 2 T cell receptor beta chains below, sequenced in a study of blood T cell repertoires in COVID-19. Sequencing used immunoSEQ multiplex PCR; TCRdb keeps in-frame clones, though not all of them. The sample holds around 290,000 clones; around 86% are singletons and the top ten take 1.5% to 2%. The sample comprised PBMCs or T cells enriched from blood (not recorded which). These receptors all stem from a woman between 40 and 55 years old who had recovered from COVID-19.

V gene TRBV6-2 or TRBV6-3 combines with J gene TRBJ2-2; perhaps TRBD2 as D (6 bases). The CDR3 is 14 amino acids. V was pared by 6 bases and J by 4 bases, with 12 bases between. Per the germline V gene, CDR1 is MNHEY and CDR2 is SVGEGT. In nucleotides, the CDR3 is TGTGCCAGCAGCTTCGGGGGTATCACCGGGGAGCTGTTTTTT. It is translated as CASSFGGITGELFF.

The rearrangement joins TRBV3-1 (or the pseudogene TRBV3-2) to TRBJ2-5; 9 bases align to TRBD2. The V segment lost 5 bases and the J segment 1 base; nucleotides outside the gene matches: 11. The CDR3 runs to 17 residues. Germline-derived CDR1 and CDR2 are LGHDT and YNNKEL (reference sequence). In DNA, the CDR3 is TGTGCCAGCAGCAAAAAGAGCCGACTAGCGGTCCAAGAGACCCAGTACTTC. Translating gives CASSKKSRLAVQETQYF.